Reported below is one TCR beta chain. Its antigen remains unidentified. The germline V and J ends were trimmed by 5 bases and 12 bases, with 14 bases remaining between them. This CDR3 is 10 amino acids long. CDR1 GTSNPN and CDR2 SVGIG come from the germline V gene (reference sequence). The entry originates in a study of T cells after yellow fever vaccination. Across the whole study: SMART-Seq v4 Ultra Low Input prepared libraries from low-cell fractions. Whole-study findings and limits: Peaking on day 5 versus 15, the secondary response was faster but weaker.

Template switching by 5'RACE produced TCR cDNA, adding a universal primer site and UMIs. TCRdb processed the 5' RACE reads anew with MiXCR; each CDR3 protein has one entry. This sample has roughly 520,000 distinct CDR3 sequences, with 20% to 25% found just once. The V and J genes are TRBV30 and TRBJ2-7; tentative D call: TRBD1 (5 bases). Sequencing used PBMCs, obtained roughly 23 days after the first yellow fever vaccination. The receptor was derived from a young man who received the YFV17D yellow fever vaccine. DNA for the CDR3: TGTGCCTGGGGCAGGGAATCGTCGTACTTC. This gives the protein CAWGRESSYF.